This entry is about one T cell receptor (beta chain). The antigen is unknown. This record comes from a study of cytomegalovirus exposure and HLA in healthy donors. The V and J ends lost 2 bases and 10 bases respectively, with 12 bases between them. The CDR3 spans 14 residues. Germline V gene sequence: CDR1 SGHTA, CDR2 FQGTGA. Study outcomes and limitations: Rare sequences made up most TCRs, while some public TCRs were found in many donors.

These donors were members of the roughly 110-subject validation cohort, a group separate from the roughly 670-subject first cohort. The assay was immunoSEQ multiplex PCR, and TCRdb's table has in-frame clones only and misses some. The sample lists 150,000 to 200,000 clones; 80% to 90% were seen once. Sequencing input: PBMCs. The TCR originated in a woman aged 18-35 years in good health and CMV-seronegative. The chain combines TRBV7-3 with TRBJ1-6; D might be TRBD1 (5 bases). Here the CDR3 reads CASSLGAANSPLHF. The CDR3 coding sequence is TGTGCCAGCAGCTTAGGGGCGGCGAACTCACCCCTCCACTTT.